The present TCR beta chain was sequenced within a study of T cell responses to AZD1222 COVID-19 vaccine. Whole-study results and caveats: Epitopes outside B.1.351 and B.1.1.7 mutated regions reportedly drew nearly half of spike TCRs.

The repertoire was sequenced with immunoSEQ multiplex PCR; TCRdb's copy has only in-frame clones and lacks some. The profile covers 250,000 or so clones, with 93% appearing a single time and 0.55% taken by the ten largest. CDR1 is MDHEN and CDR2 is SYDVKM in the germline V gene. Trimming shortened V by 1 base and J by 0 bases, and 7 bases separated the two germline ends. The CDR3 loop spans 15 amino acids. Concerning this clone: Its antigen remains unknown.

The clonotype originates from an adult in good health. This chain links TRBV28 with TRBJ1-5; D is ambiguous. Here the sequenced sample was peripheral blood, taken on day 0 of AZD1222 vaccination. The CDR3 is CASSLFHDSNQPQHF. CDR3 DNA: TGTGCCAGCAGTTTATTCCATGATAGCAATCAGCCCCAGCATTTT. The full variable domain, rest sourced from reference TRBV28 and TRBJ1-5, is DVKVTQSSRYLVKRTGEKVFLECVQDMDHENMFWYRQDPGLGLRLIYFSYDVKMKEKGDIPEGYSVSREKKERFSLILESASTNQTSMYLCASSLFHDSNQPQHFGDGTRLSIL.